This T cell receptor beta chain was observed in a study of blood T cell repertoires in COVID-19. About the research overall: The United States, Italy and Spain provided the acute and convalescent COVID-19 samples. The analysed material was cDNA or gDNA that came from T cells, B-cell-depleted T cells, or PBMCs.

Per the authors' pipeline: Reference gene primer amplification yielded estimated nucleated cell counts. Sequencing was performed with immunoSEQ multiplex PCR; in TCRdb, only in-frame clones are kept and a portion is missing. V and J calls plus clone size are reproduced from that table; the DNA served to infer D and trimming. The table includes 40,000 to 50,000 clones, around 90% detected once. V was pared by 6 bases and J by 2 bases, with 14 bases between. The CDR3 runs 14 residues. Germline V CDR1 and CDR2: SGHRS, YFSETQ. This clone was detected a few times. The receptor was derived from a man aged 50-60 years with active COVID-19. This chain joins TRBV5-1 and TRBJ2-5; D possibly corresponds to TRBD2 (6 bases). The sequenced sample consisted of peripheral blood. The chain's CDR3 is CASTRGAEQETQYF. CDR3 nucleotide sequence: TGCGCCAGCACGCGGGGAGCGGAACAAGAGACCCAGTACTTC.